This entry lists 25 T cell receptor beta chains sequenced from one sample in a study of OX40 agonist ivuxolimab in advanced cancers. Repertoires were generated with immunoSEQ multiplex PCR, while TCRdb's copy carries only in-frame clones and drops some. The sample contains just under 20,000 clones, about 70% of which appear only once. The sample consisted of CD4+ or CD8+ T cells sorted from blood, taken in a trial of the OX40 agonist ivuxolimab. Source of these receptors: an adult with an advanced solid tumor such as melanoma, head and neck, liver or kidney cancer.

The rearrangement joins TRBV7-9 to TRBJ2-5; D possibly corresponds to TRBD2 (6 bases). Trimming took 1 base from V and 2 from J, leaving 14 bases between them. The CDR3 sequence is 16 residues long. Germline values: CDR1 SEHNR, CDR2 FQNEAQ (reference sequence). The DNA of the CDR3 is TGTGCCAGCAGCTTAGTTGGAGGAGGGGCGCAAGAGACCCAGTACTTC. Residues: CASSLVGGGAQETQYF.

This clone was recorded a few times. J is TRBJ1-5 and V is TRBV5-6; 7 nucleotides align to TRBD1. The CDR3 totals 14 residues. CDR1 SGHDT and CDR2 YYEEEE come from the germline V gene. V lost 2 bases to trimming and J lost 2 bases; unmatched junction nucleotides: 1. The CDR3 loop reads CASSFGTGNQPQHF. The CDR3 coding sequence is TGTGCCAGCAGCTTTGGGACAGGCAATCAGCCCCAGCATTTT.

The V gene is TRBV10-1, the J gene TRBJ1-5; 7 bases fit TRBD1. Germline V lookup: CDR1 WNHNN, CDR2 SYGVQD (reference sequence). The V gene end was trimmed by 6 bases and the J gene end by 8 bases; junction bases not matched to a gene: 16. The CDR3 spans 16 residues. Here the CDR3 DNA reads TGCGCCAGCAGCGGAGAAAAGACAGGGAGCGGGGAGCCCCAGCATTTT. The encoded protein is CASSGEKTGSGEPQHF.

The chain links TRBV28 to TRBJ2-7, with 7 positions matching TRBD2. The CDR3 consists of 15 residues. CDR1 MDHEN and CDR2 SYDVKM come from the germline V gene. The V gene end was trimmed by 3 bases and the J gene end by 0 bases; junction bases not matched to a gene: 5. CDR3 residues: CASSFQGGSSYEQYF. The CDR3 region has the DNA TGTGCCAGCAGTTTCCAAGGCGGGAGCTCCTACGAGCAGTACTTC.

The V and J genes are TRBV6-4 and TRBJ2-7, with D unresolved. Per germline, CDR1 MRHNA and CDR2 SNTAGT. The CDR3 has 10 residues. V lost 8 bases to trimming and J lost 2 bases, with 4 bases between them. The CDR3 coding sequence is TGTGCCAGCGCGCCCTACGAGCAGTACTTC. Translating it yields CASAPYEQYF.

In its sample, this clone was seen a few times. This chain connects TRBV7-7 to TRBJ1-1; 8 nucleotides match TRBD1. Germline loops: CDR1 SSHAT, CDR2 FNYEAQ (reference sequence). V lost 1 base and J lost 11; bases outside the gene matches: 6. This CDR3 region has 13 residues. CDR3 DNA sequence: TGTGCCAGCAGCTTAGGGCCGGGACAGGTGGCTTTCTTT. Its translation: CASSLGPGQVAFF.

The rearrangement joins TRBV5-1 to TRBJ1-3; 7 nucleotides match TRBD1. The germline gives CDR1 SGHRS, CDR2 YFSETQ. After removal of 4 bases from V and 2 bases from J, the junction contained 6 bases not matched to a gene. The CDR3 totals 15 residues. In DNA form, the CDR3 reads TGCGCCAGCAGCGACAGGGATAATCCTGGAAACACCATATATTTT. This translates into CASSDRDNPGNTIYF.

For the CDR3, the DNA is TGTGCCAGCAGGGAAGAAAAACTGTTTTTT. Protein sequence: CASREEKLFF. This chain uses TRBV6-5 with TRBJ1-4; D gene unclear. The CDR3 has 10 residues. Looked up from germline, CDR1 is MNHEY and CDR2 is SVGAGI. Trimming cost V 6 bases and J 8 bases, with 4 bases left between them.

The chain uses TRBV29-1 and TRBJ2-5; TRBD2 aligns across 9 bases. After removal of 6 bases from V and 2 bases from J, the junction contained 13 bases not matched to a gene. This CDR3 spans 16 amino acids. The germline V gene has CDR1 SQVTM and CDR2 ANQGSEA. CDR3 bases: TGCAGCGTGGGCGACCCGGGTAGCGGGAGACAAGAGACCCAGTACTTC. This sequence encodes CSVGDPGSGRQETQYF. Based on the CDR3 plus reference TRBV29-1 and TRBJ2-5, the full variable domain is SAVISQKPSRDICQRGTSLTIQCQVDSQVTMMFWYRQQPGQSLTLIATANQGSEATYESGFVIDKFPISRPNLTFSTLTVSNMSPEDSSIYLCSVGDPGSGRQETQYFGPGTRLLVL.

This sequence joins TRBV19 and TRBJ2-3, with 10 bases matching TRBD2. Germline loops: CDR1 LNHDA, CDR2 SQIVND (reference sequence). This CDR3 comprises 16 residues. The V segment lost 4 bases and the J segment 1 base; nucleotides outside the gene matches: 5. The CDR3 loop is CASSTGLARGTDTQYF. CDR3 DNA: TGTGCCAGTAGTACGGGACTAGCGAGGGGCACAGATACGCAGTATTTT. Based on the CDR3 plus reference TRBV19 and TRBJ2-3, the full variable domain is DGGITQSPKYLFRKEGQNVTLSCEQNLNHDAMYWYRQDPGQGLRLIYYSQIVNDFQKGDIAEGYSVSREKKESFPLTVTSAQKNPTAFYLCASSTGLARGTDTQYFGPGTRLTVL.

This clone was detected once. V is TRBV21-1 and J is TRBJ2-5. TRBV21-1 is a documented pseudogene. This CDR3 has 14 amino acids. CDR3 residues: CASSNLLLQETQYF. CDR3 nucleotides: TGTGCCAGCAGCAACTTGCTTTTACAAGAGACCCAGTACTTC.

The CDR3 sequence is CASRDRGTEAFF. CDR3 nucleotide sequence: TGTGCCAGCAGGGACAGGGGAACTGAAGCTTTCTTT. The gene calls are TRBV19 and TRBJ1-1; TRBD1 matches at 10 bases. The CDR3 has 12 residues. Trimming at V came to 9 bases and at J to 5 bases, leaving 3 bases not matched to a gene. Germline assignment: CDR1 LNHDA and CDR2 SQIVND (reference sequence).

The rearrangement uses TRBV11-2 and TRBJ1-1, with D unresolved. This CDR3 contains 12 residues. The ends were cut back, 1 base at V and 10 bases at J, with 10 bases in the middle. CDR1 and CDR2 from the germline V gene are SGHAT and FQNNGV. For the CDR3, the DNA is TGTGCCAGCAGCTTAGGGGGATTTAGAGCTTTCTTT. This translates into CASSLGGFRAFF.

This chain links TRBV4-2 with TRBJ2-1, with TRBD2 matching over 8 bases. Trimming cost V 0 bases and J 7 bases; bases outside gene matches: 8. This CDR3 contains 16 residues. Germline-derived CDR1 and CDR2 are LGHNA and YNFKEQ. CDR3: CASSQDLGTSTNEQFF. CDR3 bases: TGTGCCAGCAGCCAAGATCTAGGGACTAGTACGAATGAGCAGTTCTTC.

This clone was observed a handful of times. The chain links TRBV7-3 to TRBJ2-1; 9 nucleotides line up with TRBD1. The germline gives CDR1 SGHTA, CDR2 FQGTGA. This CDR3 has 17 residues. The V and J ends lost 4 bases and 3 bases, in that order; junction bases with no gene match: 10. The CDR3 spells CASSSPGQGTNYNEQFF. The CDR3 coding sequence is TGTGCCAGCAGCTCACCTGGACAGGGGACAAACTACAATGAGCAGTTCTTC.

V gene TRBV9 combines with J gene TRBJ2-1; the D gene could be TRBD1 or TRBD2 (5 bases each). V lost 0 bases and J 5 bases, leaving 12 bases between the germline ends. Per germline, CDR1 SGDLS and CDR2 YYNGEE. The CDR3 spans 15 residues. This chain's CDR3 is CASSVVGGSHNEQFF. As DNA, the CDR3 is TGTGCCAGCAGCGTAGTTGGGGGATCGCACAATGAGCAGTTCTTC.

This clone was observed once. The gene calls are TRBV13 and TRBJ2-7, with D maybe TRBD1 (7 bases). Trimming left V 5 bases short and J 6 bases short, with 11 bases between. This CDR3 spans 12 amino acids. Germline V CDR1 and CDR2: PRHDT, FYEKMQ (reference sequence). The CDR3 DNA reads TGTGCCAGCAGCCCCCAGGGGGGCGAGCAGTACTTC. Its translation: CASSPQGGEQYF.

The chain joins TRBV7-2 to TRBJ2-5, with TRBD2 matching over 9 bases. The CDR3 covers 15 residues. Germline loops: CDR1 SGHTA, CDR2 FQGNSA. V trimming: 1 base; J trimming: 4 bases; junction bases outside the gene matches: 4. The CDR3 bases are TGTGCCAGCAGCTTAGGCGGGGGGGCCGGAGAGACCCAGTACTTC. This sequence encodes CASSLGGGAGETQYF.

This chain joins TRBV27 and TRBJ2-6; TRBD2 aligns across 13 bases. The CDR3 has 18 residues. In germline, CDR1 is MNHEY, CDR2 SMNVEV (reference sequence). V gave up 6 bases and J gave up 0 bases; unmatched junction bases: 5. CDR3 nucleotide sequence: TGTGCCAGCAGCCTACTAGCGGGGGGGTACTCTGGGGCCAACGTCCTGACTTTC. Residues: CASSLLAGGYSGANVLTF.

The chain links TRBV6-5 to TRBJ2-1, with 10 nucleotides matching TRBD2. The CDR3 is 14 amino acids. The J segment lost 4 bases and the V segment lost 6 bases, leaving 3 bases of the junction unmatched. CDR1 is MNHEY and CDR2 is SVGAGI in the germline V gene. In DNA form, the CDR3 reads TGTGCCAGCAGCCTACTAGCGGGGTACAATGAGCAGTTCTTC. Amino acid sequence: CASSLLAGYNEQFF.

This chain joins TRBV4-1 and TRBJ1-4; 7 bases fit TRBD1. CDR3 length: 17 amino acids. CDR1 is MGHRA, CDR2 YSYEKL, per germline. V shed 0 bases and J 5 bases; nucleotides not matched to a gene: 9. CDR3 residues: CASSQEPSGGSNEKLFF. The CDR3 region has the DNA TGCGCCAGCAGCCAAGAGCCTTCAGGGGGTTCCAATGAAAAACTGTTTTTT.

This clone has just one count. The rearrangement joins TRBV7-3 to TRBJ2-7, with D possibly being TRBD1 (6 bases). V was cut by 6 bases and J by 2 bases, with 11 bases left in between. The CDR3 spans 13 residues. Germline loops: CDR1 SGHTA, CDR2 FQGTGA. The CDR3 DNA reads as TGTGCCAGCAGTCAGGGGACCCCCTACGAGCAGTACTTC. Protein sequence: CASSQGTPYEQYF.

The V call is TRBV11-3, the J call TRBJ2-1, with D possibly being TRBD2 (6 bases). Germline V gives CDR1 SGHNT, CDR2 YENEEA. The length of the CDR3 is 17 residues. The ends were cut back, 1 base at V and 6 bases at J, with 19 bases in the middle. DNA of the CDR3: TGTGCCAGCAGCTTAGGTATTGTGGGCGGGATTTCCAATGAGCAGTTCTTC. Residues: CASSLGIVGGISNEQFF.

The CDR3 bases are TGCAGCGTTGAGGGTGTCAATGAGCAGTTCTTC. It yields the protein CSVEGVNEQFF. V and J are TRBV29-1 and TRBJ2-1; D is uncertain. Germline CDR1 reads SQVTM; CDR2 reads ANQGSEA. The CDR3 sequence is 11 residues long. Trimming shortened V by 3 bases and J by 6 bases, and 6 bases separated the two germline ends.

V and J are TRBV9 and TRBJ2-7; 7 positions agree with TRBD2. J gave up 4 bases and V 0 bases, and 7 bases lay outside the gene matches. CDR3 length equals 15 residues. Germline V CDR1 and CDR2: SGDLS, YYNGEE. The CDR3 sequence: CASSVAPSGLYEQYF. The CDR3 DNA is TGTGCCAGCAGCGTAGCTCCTAGCGGTCTTTACGAGCAGTACTTC.